This is a list of T cell receptor beta chains from one sample in a study of regulatory T cells in long-lasting Graves disease. TCRdb used MiXCR to reprocess the multiplex PCR reads, holding one entry per CDR3 protein. The repertoire consists of some 410,000 distinct CDR3 sequences, with roughly 15% occurring once and the leading ten covering approximately 12%. The sample was also linked to a second study, of T cells in Graves' hyperthyroidism and ophthalmopathy.

This specimen consisted of peripheral blood mononuclear cells (PBMCs), obtained at new diagnosis, from a patient treated with antithyroid drugs. The receptors here all came from a woman younger than 45 with Graves disease. Each CDR3 is given with its conserved first and last residue. A D gene is named only where the DNA matches it firmly. The size of a clone is reported for some rows only, either as once, few or many, or as a class for expanded clones.

CASTSPWGTSGRAPEQFF	TGTGCCAGCACCTCTCCCTGGGGGACTAGCGGGAGGGCCCCTGAGCAGTTCTTC	TRBJ2-1	many	TRBD2	TRBV11-2
CSALGLAVFSYNEQFF	TGCAGTGCCCTAGGACTAGCGGTGTTTTCATACAATGAGCAGTTCTTC	TRBJ2-1	many	TRBD2	TRBV20-1
CASSISGRAPHEQYF	TGTGCCAGCAGTATTAGCGGGAGGGCCCCCCACGAGCAGTACTTC	TRBJ2-7	many	TRBD2	TRBV27
CASSGEINTGELFF	TGTGCCAGCAGCGGGGAGATTAACACCGGGGAGCTGTTTTTT	TRBJ2-2	few	NA	TRBV9
CSATQYLAGGSWEQYF	TGCAGTGCTACTCAATATTTAGCGGGAGGGTCCTGGGAGCAGTACTTC	TRBJ2-7	many	TRBD2	TRBV20-1
CATSRIREDGETQYF	TGTGCCACCTCGAGGATCCGGGAGGATGGGGAGACCCAGTACTTC	TRBJ2-5	many	TRBD2	TRBV27
CAISEAYTEAFF	TGTGCCATCAGTGAAGCGTACACTGAAGCTTTCTTT	TRBJ1-1	many	NA	TRBV10-3
CAISRVGWSGNTIYF	TGTGCCATCTCCAGGGTTGGATGGTCTGGAAACACCATATATTTT	TRBJ1-3	NA	NA	TRBV6-1
CASSYQQGQQPQHF	TGTGCCAGCAGTTACCAACAGGGGCAACAGCCCCAGCATTTT	TRBJ1-5	many	TRBD1	TRBV28
CASSQPTSGSHYEQYF	TGCGCCAGCAGCCAGCCGACTAGCGGGAGTCACTACGAGCAGTACTTC	TRBJ2-7	many	TRBD2	TRBV4-1
CASTPGSHSSYEQYF	TGTGCCAGCACCCCCGGGAGCCATAGCTCCTACGAGCAGTACTTC	TRBJ2-7	many	NA	TRBV9
CASSLNPLRDGSYEQYF	TGTGCCAGCAGTTTAAACCCCCTAAGGGACGGCTCCTACGAGCAGTACTTC	TRBJ2-7	NA	NA	TRBV27
CSARDAGKEQYF	TGCAGTGCTAGAGATGCAGGGAAGGAGCAGTACTTC	TRBJ2-7	few	NA	TRBV20-1
CASSMRQLNQPQHF	TGTGCCAGTAGTATGAGACAGCTGAATCAGCCCCAGCATTTT	TRBJ1-5	NA	NA	TRBV19
CASSSSGRQETQYF	TGTGCCAGCAGCAGTAGCGGGAGACAGGAGACCCAGTACTTC	TRBJ2-5	many	TRBD2	TRBV7-6
CATSRPLQLAKNIQYF	TGTGCCACCAGCAGACCCCTACAGTTAGCCAAAAACATTCAGTACTTC	TRBJ2-4	NA	NA	TRBV15
CAIRGQEETQYF	TGTGCCATCAGAGGACAGGAAGAGACCCAGTACTTC	TRBJ2-5	few	TRBD1	TRBV10-3
CASSFMGRIGGLPRSYEQYF	TGTGCCAGCAGCTTTATGGGGCGAATCGGAGGACTCCCACGGTCCTACGAGCAGTACTTC	TRBJ2-7	few	NA	TRBV13
CASRGSTGRTEAFF	TGTGCCAGCAGGGGATCGACAGGGAGAACTGAAGCTTTCTTT	TRBJ1-1	NA	TRBD1	TRBV2
CASNAWFPGHRNSTNEKLFF	TGTGCCAGCAACGCTTGGTTCCCAGGACATCGGAACTCAACTAATGAAAAACTGTTTTTT	TRBJ1-4	many	NA	TRBV7-8
CASSLSSGYLTEAFF	TGTGCCAGCAGCTTAAGTAGCGGCTACCTCACTGAAGCTTTCTTT	TRBJ1-1	few	NA	TRBV11-2
CASSLTKGAGKETQYF	TGTGCCAGCAGCTTAACGAAGGGGGCCGGGAAAGAGACCCAGTACTTC	TRBJ2-5	many	TRBD1	TRBV5-4
CASSSRDYEQYF	TGTGCCAGCAGCTCACGAGACTACGAGCAGTACTTC	TRBJ2-7	many	NA	TRBV9
CASSSPRRAGGPKTQYF	TGTGCCAGCAGTTCCCCCCGTAGGGCGGGAGGGCCGAAGACCCAGTACTTC	TRBJ2-5	many	TRBD2	TRBV6-2/TRBV6-3
CASSRIPGLAGVLTGELFF	TGTGCCAGCAGCCGAATCCCGGGACTAGCGGGGGTACTCACCGGGGAGCTGTTTTTT	TRBJ2-2	NA	TRBD2	TRBV7-2
CASSVGRFGYEQYF	TGTGCCAGCAGCGTAGGGAGATTCGGCTACGAGCAGTACTTC	TRBJ2-7	many	NA	TRBV9
CASSSSHGQPQHF	TGTGCCAGCAGCTCAAGCCATGGCCAGCCCCAGCATTTT	TRBJ1-5	NA	NA	TRBV7-9
CASSRQGAPAVEHF	TGTGCCAGCAGTCGACAGGGGGCCCCGGCGGTTGAGCATTTT	TRBJ1-5	many	TRBD1	TRBV2
CASSVGTSDANEQFF	TGTGCCAGCAGCGTCGGGACTAGCGACGCTAATGAGCAGTTCTTC	TRBJ2-1	many	TRBD2	TRBV7-9
CASRILDSNEQFF	TGTGCCAGCAGGATCTTGGACAGCAATGAGCAGTTCTTC	TRBJ2-1	many	NA	TRBV27